The 28 T cell receptor beta chains reported below all come from one sample, sequenced in a study of blood T cell repertoires in COVID-19. Sequencing was performed with immunoSEQ multiplex PCR; in TCRdb, only in-frame clones are kept and a portion is missing. The sample contains around 65,000 clones, roughly 79% of which appear only once. Material for sequencing was peripheral blood. The receptor set was obtained from a human donor in a cohort sampled during active COVID-19.

This chain uses TRBV7-9 with TRBJ1-1, with 7 bases lining up with TRBD1. Trimming at V came to 3 bases and at J to 4 bases, leaving 2 bases not matched to a gene. CDR1 is SEHNR and CDR2 is FQNEAQ in the germline V gene (reference sequence). This CDR3 is built from 13 residues. CDR3 nucleotide sequence: TGTGCCAGCAGCTTCAAGGGGGCCACTGAAGCTTTCTTT. The encoded protein is CASSFKGATEAFF.

This clone was picked up one time. The chain combines TRBV6-1 with TRBJ1-2; D is undetermined. V was shortened by 3 bases and J by 0 bases, with 8 bases between the two germline ends. Germline CDR1 and CDR2: MNHNS and SASEGT. This CDR3 region has 14 residues. The CDR3 region has the DNA TGTGCCAGCAGTGAGGTATCAGCTAACTATGGCTACACCTTC. This translates into CASSEVSANYGYTF.

The gene calls are TRBV27 and TRBJ2-2, with 8 bases identical to TRBD2. J gave up 7 bases and V 3 bases, and 4 bases lay outside the gene matches. Germline values: CDR1 MNHEY, CDR2 SMNVEV (reference sequence). The CDR3 sequence is 14 residues long. The CDR3: CASSFQRENGELFF. The CDR3, as DNA: TGTGCCAGCAGTTTCCAGCGGGAGAACGGGGAGCTGTTTTTT.

The chain uses TRBV19 and TRBJ2-1; D perhaps matches TRBD1 (6 bases). This CDR3 comprises 14 residues. The germline V gene encodes CDR1 LNHDA and CDR2 SQIVND (reference sequence). The V end lost 6 bases, the J end lost 3 bases, and 12 bases lay between the germline ends. The CDR3 DNA reads TGTGCCAGTAGGCCCCCAGGGGTCTACAATGAGCAGTTCTTC. Translation gives CASRPPGVYNEQFF.

The chain couples TRBV5-1 to TRBJ2-5; D might be TRBD2 (5 bases). Trimming cost V 5 bases and J 2 bases, with 10 bases left between them. This CDR3 contains 13 residues. From germline, CDR1 is SGHRS and CDR2 YFSETQ. As DNA, the CDR3 is TGCGCCAGCAGGGTGGGAGCTCAAGAGACCCAGTACTTC. Translating it yields CASRVGAQETQYF.

The J gene is TRBJ2-1, the V gene TRBV15; 8 bases are shared with TRBD1. This CDR3 region has 15 residues. J lost 7 bases, V lost 5 bases, and 10 bases had no gene match. Germline CDR1 LNHNV, CDR2 YYDKDF (reference sequence). The CDR3 reads CATSGWTGNENEQFF. The CDR3 DNA reads as TGTGCCACCAGCGGTTGGACAGGGAACGAAAATGAGCAGTTCTTC.

The V gene is TRBV5-1, the J gene TRBJ2-7; 11 bases map to TRBD2. The ends lost 4 bases at V and 8 bases at J; junction bases unmatched: 8. The CDR3 runs to 14 residues. Germline-derived CDR1 and CDR2 are SGHRS and YFSETQ. CDR3 protein: CASSPTSGNRKQYF. In DNA form, the CDR3 reads TGCGCCAGCAGCCCGACTAGCGGGAACAGAAAGCAGTACTTC.

This rearrangement joins TRBV19 to TRBJ2-6; 7 bases agree with TRBD1. This CDR3 comprises 15 residues. Germline assignment: CDR1 LNHDA and CDR2 SQIVND (reference sequence). Trimming cost V 6 bases and J 2 bases; bases outside gene matches: 4. DNA of the CDR3: TGTGCCAGTAGAGAAGGGGGCGCTGGGGCCAACGTCCTGACTTTC. Translated: CASREGGAGANVLTF.

This clone was observed at least ten times. The V and J genes are TRBV28 and TRBJ1-6; a possible D gene is TRBD1 (5 bases). CDR1 and CDR2 (germline): MDHEN, SYDVKM. The CDR3 consists of 16 residues. V was cut by 5 bases and J by 10 bases, with 21 bases left in between. The CDR3 DNA sequence: TGTGCCAGCAGTCCAGCGGGACGGAGCTTTGGGTCACCCCTCCACTTT. Translating it yields CASSPAGRSFGSPLHF.

The CDR3 here is CASSFEAGYYGYTF. CDR3 in DNA: TGTGCCAGCAGTTTTGAGGCAGGGTACTATGGCTACACCTTC. The rearrangement joins TRBV28 to TRBJ1-2; a possible D gene is TRBD1 (5 bases). The germline gives CDR1 MDHEN, CDR2 SYDVKM. The V end was cut by 3 bases, the J end by 3 bases, with 11 bases between. This CDR3 is built from 14 residues.

V gene TRBV19 combines with J gene TRBJ1-5, with D hard to call. The CDR3 loop spans 13 amino acids. From germline, CDR1 is LNHDA and CDR2 SQIVND (reference sequence). V lost 5 bases and J 5 bases, leaving 10 bases between the germline ends. CDR3 amino acids: CASSPSLDQPQHF. Here the CDR3 DNA reads TGTGCCAGTAGTCCCTCTCTTGATCAGCCCCAGCATTTT.

This sequence joins TRBV7-9 and TRBJ2-1; 7 bases map to TRBD1. Germline V gene sequence: CDR1 SEHNR, CDR2 FQNEAQ (reference sequence). The CDR3 contains 16 residues. Trimming took 4 bases from V and 6 from J; bases not matched to a gene: 12. For the CDR3, the DNA is TGTGCCAGCAGCTCTACCAACCGACAGGGCGGCAATGAGCAGTTCTTC. Residues: CASSSTNRQGGNEQFF.

This clone was observed a single time. V and J are TRBV7-8 and TRBJ2-5; 12 positions agree with TRBD2. Germline trimming cut 2 bases from V and 4 bases from J; bases unmatched to any gene: 5. The germline gives CDR1 SGHVS, CDR2 FQNEAQ. The CDR3 length is 16 residues. The CDR3 reads CASSLQTSGGTETQYF. For the CDR3, the DNA is TGTGCCAGCAGCTTACAGACTAGCGGGGGAACAGAGACCCAGTACTTC.

This clone was picked up a small number of times. The CDR3 loop is CASSSRNRPQHF. In nucleotides, the CDR3 is TGTGCCAGCAGTTCCCGAAATAGGCCCCAGCATTTT. This chain links TRBV12-3 or TRBV12-4 with TRBJ1-5; the D is unclear. The CDR3 extends over 12 amino acids. V was cut by 4 bases and J by 9 bases, with 10 bases left in between.

This clone appeared once. CDR3 DNA sequence: TGTGCCAGCACTCTTGGGACATTCGGCGAGCAGTACTTC. Encoded protein: CASTLGTFGEQYF. This chain links TRBV28 with TRBJ2-7, with a weak D call TRBD1 (6 bases). This CDR3 is built from 13 residues. The V and J ends lost 7 bases and 6 bases respectively, with 16 bases between them. Germline assignment: CDR1 MDHEN and CDR2 SYDVKM.

The chain recombines TRBV19 with TRBJ2-7, with 8 bases matching TRBD1. The CDR3 is made up of 13 amino acids. Germline trimming cut 9 bases from V and 7 bases from J; bases unmatched to any gene: 11. CDR1 LNHDA and CDR2 SQIVND come from the germline V gene (reference sequence). The CDR3 reads CASRPSQGGEQYF. CDR3 coding DNA: TGTGCCAGCAGGCCATCACAGGGGGGTGAGCAGTACTTC.

This clone showed up just a few times. The gene calls are TRBV27 and TRBJ2-5; 7 bases match TRBD2. Losses at the gene ends were 6 bases for V and 5 bases for J; bases not matched to a gene: 12. The CDR3 has 15 amino acids. Germline V lookup: CDR1 MNHEY, CDR2 SMNVEV (reference sequence). Here the CDR3 DNA reads TGTGCCAGCAGAAGGGGTGCGGGGGTGGGGGAGACCCAGTACTTC. Protein product: CASRRGAGVGETQYF.

The sample holds a few counts of this clone. V gene TRBV2 combines with J gene TRBJ2-3; 7 nucleotides agree with TRBD1. Germline CDR1 SNHLY, CDR2 FYNNEI. The CDR3 is 14 residues long. V lost 6 bases, J lost 2 bases, and 5 bases stayed unmatched. The CDR3 DNA reads TGTGCCAGCAGCCTCCAGGGGGACACAGATACGCAGTATTTT. Translation: CASSLQGDTDTQYF. Looking up the rest from reference TRBV2 and TRBJ2-3 gives the full variable domain: EPEVTQTPSHQVTQMGQEVILRCVPISNHLYFYWYRQILGQKVEFLVSFYNNEISEKSEIFDDQFSVERPDGSNFTLKIRSTKLEDSAMYFCASSLQGDTDTQYFGPGTRLTVL.

This clone has a single count. The chain is built from TRBV4-1 and TRBJ1-1, with TRBD1 matching over 7 bases. Germline V CDR1 and CDR2: MGHRA, YSYEKL. This CDR3 has 17 amino acids. The trim removed 0 bases at V and 2 bases at J, leaving 9 bases unmatched. CDR3 DNA sequence: TGCGCCAGCAGCCAAGATCCCCCCGGACAGGCTAACACTGAAGCTTTCTTT. As protein: CASSQDPPGQANTEAFF.

This clone has just one count. The chain has TRBV18 and TRBJ1-5; tentatively, D is TRBD1 (5 bases). The CDR3 sequence is 14 residues long. The ends were cut back, 3 bases at V and 5 bases at J, with 11 bases in the middle. Germline CDR1 is KGHSH and CDR2 is LQKENI. The DNA for the CDR3 is TGTGCCAGCTCACCTACCCGGGGGGATCAGCCCCAGCATTTT. Its translation: CASSPTRGDQPQHF.

This clone was observed a few times. V is TRBV6-6 and J is TRBJ1-2; D call uncertain. Trimming took off 0 bases at V and 0 bases at J, with 8 bases between the two ends. Germline assignment: CDR1 MNHNY and CDR2 SVGAGI (reference sequence). The CDR3 has 15 residues. The CDR3, as DNA: TGTGCCAGCAGTTACTCAAGAGGTACTAACTATGGCTACACCTTC. Translating gives CASSYSRGTNYGYTF.

The J gene is TRBJ2-2, the V gene TRBV9; D is perhaps TRBD1 (6 bases). V gave up 3 bases and J gave up 5 bases, with 14 bases separating them. Germline V gene data show CDR1 as SGDLS and CDR2 as YYNGEE. This CDR3 is 15 amino acids long. The CDR3 sequence: CASSEYSGATGELFF. In DNA, the CDR3 is TGTGCCAGCAGCGAATATTCAGGGGCGACCGGGGAGCTGTTTTTT.

The chain recombines TRBV24-1 with TRBJ1-2; 8 positions match TRBD1. CDR1 is KGHDR, CDR2 SFDVKD, per germline. Trimming at V came to 7 bases and at J to 6 bases, leaving 15 bases not matched to a gene. The CDR3 has 16 amino acids. The CDR3 coding sequence is TGTGCCACCAGCCAGACAGGGGACTCCTCTGTCGATGGCTACACCTTC. Amino acid sequence: CATSQTGDSSVDGYTF.

This clone appeared a few times. The V call is TRBV13, the J call TRBJ2-1, with D maybe TRBD2 (6 bases). The germline V and J ends were trimmed by 5 bases and 3 bases, with 14 bases remaining between them. The CDR3 has 15 amino acids. Germline CDR1 PRHDT, CDR2 FYEKMQ (reference sequence). The CDR3 sequence is CASSPTRGNYNEQFF. CDR3 nucleotides: TGTGCCAGCAGCCCGACTAGAGGGAACTACAATGAGCAGTTCTTC. Using reference TRBV13 and TRBJ2-1 for the parts outside the CDR3, the full variable domain is AAGVIQSPRHLIKEKRETATLKCYPIPRHDTVYWYQQGPGQDPQFLISFYEKMQSDKGSIPDRFSAQQFSDYHSELNMSSLELGDSALYFCASSPTRGNYNEQFFGPGTRLTVL.

This clone is a singleton in its sample. The chain uses TRBV28 and TRBJ1-2; 7 nucleotides match TRBD1. Germline CDR1 is MDHEN and CDR2 is SYDVKM. The V gene end was trimmed by 1 base and the J gene end by 4 bases; junction bases not matched to a gene: 6. This CDR3 is 15 amino acids long. CDR3 coding DNA: TGTGCCAGCAGTTTATTGGGACAGAGCTTCTATGGCTACACCTTC. This encodes CASSLLGQSFYGYTF.

The V call is TRBV11-2, the J call TRBJ2-7; D uncertain. CDR3 length equals 15 residues. The germline V gene encodes CDR1 SGHAT and CDR2 FQNNGV. The V and J ends lost 3 bases and 2 bases respectively, with 14 bases between them. Written as DNA, the CDR3 is TGTGCCAGCAGCTTCGGCAGCGCGATAGCCTACGAGCAGTACTTC. As protein: CASSFGSAIAYEQYF.

The chain uses TRBV3-1 (or the pseudogene TRBV3-2) and TRBJ1-5, with D possibly matching TRBD1 (5 bases). Trimming cost V 1 base and J 4 bases, with 11 bases left between them. The CDR3 has 15 residues. Germline V gene data show CDR1 as LGHDT and CDR2 as YNNKEL (reference sequence). Here the CDR3 reads CASSQGQTGNQPQHF. CDR3 DNA sequence: TGTGCCAGCAGCCAAGGACAGACTGGGAATCAGCCCCAGCATTTT.

In this sample, this clone turned up many times. This sequence joins TRBV5-1 and TRBJ2-1, with D perhaps matching TRBD1 (5 bases). V was cut by 5 bases and J by 2 bases, with 17 bases left in between. The CDR3 sequence is 16 residues long. Germline V lookup: CDR1 SGHRS, CDR2 YFSETQ. CDR3 loop: CASSLTAPLPYNEQFF. As DNA, the CDR3 is TGCGCCAGCAGTCTGACAGCCCCTTTGCCCTACAATGAGCAGTTCTTC. The whole variable domain, filled in from reference TRBV5-1 and TRBJ2-1, reads KAGVTQTPRYLIKTRGQQVTLSCSPISGHRSVSWYQQTPGQGLQFLFEYFSETQRNKGNFPGRFSGRQFSNSRSEMNVSTLELGDSALYLCASSLTAPLPYNEQFFGPGTRLTVL.